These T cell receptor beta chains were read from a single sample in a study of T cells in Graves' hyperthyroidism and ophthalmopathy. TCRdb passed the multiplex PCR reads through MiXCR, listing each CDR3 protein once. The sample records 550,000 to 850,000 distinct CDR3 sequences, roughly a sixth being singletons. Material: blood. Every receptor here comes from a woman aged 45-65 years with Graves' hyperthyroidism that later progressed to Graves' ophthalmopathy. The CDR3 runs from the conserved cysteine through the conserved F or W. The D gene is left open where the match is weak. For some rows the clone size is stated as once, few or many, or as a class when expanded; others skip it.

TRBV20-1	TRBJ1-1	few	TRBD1	TGCAGTGCTACGGGACAGGATGTAATTCCCAACACTGAAGCTTTCTTT	CSATGQDVIPNTEAFF
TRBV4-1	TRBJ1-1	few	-	TGCGCCAGCAGCCAAGGTGGACACTGGAACACTGAAGCTTTCTTT	CASSQGGHWNTEAFF
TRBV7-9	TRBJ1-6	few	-	TGTGCCAGCGGGGAACAGGGCCATTCACCCCTCCACTTT	CASGEQGHSPLHF
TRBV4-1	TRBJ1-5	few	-	TGCGCCAGCAGCCAAGCGGGTTGGGGCAATCAGCCCCAGCATTTT	CASSQAGWGNQPQHF
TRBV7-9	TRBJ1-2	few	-	TGTGCCAGCAGCTTAGCTGACGGGAGGGCTGGCTACACCTTC	CASSLADGRAGYTF
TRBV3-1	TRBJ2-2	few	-	TGTGCCAGCAGCCAAGTCAGGGAACGGACCGCCGGGGAGCTGTTTTTT	CASSQVRERTAGELFF
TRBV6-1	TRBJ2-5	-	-	TGTGCCAGCAGCTCAAGAAAGTTATCCCAGTACTTC	CASSSRKLSQYF
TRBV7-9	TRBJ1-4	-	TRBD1	TGTGCCAGCAGCTTTGCCGGGACAGGGGGTGAAAAACTGTTTTTT	CASSFAGTGGEKLFF
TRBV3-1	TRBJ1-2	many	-	TGTGCCAGCAGCCAAGAGGGGTTAGTGGGATACGGTGGCTACACCTTC	CASSQEGLVGYGGYTF
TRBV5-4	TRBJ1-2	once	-	TGTGCCAGCAGCTTGGGGCCCCCAGGTGGGGCAGGAGGCTACACCTTC	CASSLGPPGGAGGYTF
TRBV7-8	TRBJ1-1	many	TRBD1	TGTGCCAGCAGCTTGCATCATGCACAGGGGGCAGCGGGTACTGAAGCTTTCTTT	CASSLHHAQGAAGTEAFF
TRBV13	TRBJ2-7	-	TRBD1	TGTGCCAGCAGCATACGACAGGGGCCCTACGAGCAGTACTTC	CASSIRQGPYEQYF
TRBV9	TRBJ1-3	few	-	TGTGCCAGCAGCGTAGATGGAAACACCATATATTTT	CASSVDGNTIYF
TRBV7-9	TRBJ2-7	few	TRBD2	TGTGCCAGCAGCCCCTACTCTAGCGGGGGCCTCTACGAGCAGTACTTC	CASSPYSSGGLYEQYF
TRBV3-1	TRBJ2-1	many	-	TGTGCCAGCAGCCAAGGGCGGGGCACCTACAATGAGCAGTTCTTC	CASSQGRGTYNEQFF
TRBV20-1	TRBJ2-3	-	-	TGCAGTGCTAGAGATCCACTGATAGAAGATACGCAGTATTTT	CSARDPLIEDTQYF
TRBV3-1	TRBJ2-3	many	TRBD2	TGTGCCAGCAGCCAAGCAACTAGCGGGGGGTTCCCCACAGATACGCAGTATTTT	CASSQATSGGFPTDTQYF
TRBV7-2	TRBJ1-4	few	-	TGTGCCAGCAGCTTAGATCGAGCGGGGGCATATTCTAATGAAAAACTGTTTTTT	CASSLDRAGAYSNEKLFF
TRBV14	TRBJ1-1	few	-	TGTGCCAGCAGAATGAACCGGCAGTCGAACACTGAAGCTTTCTTT	CASRMNRQSNTEAFF
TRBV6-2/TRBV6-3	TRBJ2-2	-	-	TGTGCCAGCAGTTACGTACACGCCGGGGAGCTGTTTTTT	CASSYVHAGELFF
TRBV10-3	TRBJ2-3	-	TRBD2	TGTGCCATCAGTGGGACTAGCGGGGGGAACACAGATACGCAGTATTTT	CAISGTSGGNTDTQYF
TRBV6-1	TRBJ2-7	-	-	TGTGCCAGGGCCCGCCGGGACAAGGGGTACGAGCAGTACTTC	CARARRDKGYEQYF
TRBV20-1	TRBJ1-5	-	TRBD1	TGCAGTGCTTCCAGACAGGGGTATAGCAATCAGCCCCAGCATTTT	CSASRQGYSNQPQHF
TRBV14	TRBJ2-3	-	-	TGTGCCAGCAGCCAAGAGTCAAACACAGATACGCAGTATTTT	CASSQESNTDTQYF
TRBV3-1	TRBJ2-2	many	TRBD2	TGTGCCAGCAGCCCCCGGACTAGCGGGGATCCTACCGGGGAGCTGTTTTTT	CASSPRTSGDPTGELFF
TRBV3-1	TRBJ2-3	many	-	TGTGCCAGCAGCCAAGAAGAGAGGGCGCAGTATTTT	CASSQEERAQYF
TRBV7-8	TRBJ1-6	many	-	TGTGCCAGCAGCTTAGAATGGAGGGGTTCACCCCTCCACTTT	CASSLEWRGSPLHF
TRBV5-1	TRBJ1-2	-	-	TGCGCCAGCAGCTTGGAGTACGGACAGTATGGCTACACCTTC	CASSLEYGQYGYTF